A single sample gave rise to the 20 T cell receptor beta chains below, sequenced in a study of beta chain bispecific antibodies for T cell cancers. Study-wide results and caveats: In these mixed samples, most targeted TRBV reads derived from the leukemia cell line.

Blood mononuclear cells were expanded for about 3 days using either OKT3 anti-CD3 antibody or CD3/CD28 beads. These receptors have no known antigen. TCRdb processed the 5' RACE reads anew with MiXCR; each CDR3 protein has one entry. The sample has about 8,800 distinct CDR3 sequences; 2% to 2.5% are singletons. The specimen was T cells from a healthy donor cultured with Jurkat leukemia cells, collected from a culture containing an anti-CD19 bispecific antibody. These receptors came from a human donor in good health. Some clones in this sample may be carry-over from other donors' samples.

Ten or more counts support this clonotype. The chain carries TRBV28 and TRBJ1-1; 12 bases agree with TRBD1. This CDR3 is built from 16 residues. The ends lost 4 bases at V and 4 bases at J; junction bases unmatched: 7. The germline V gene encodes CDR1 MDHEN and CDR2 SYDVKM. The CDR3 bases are TGTGCCAGCAGTTCTGCGGGACAGGGGGCGGGCACTGAAGCTTTCTTT. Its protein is CASSSAGQGAGTEAFF.

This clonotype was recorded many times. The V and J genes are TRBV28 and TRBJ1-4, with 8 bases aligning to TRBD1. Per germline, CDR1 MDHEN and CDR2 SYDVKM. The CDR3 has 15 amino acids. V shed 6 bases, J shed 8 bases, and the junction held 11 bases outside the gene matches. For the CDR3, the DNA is TGTGCCAGCAGGGGCGAGGACAGGGTGGGAGAAAAACTGTTTTTT. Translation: CASRGEDRVGEKLFF.

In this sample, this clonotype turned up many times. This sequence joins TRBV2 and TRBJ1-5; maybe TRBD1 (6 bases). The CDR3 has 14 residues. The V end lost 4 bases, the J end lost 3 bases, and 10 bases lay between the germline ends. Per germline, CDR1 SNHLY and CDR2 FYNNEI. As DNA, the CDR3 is TGTGCCAGCAGTGGGTCAGGGGTCAATCAGCCCCAGCATTTT. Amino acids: CASSGSGVNQPQHF. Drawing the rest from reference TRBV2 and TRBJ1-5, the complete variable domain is EPEVTQTPSHQVTQMGQEVILRCVPISNHLYFYWYRQILGQKVEFLVSFYNNEISEKSEIFDDQFSVERPDGSNFTLKIRSTKLEDSAMYFCASSGSGVNQPQHFGDGTRLSIL.

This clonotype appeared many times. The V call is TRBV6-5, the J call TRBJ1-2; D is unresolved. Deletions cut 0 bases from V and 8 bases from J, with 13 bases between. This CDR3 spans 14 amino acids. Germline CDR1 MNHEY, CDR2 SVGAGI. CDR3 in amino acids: CASSYSGRNGGYTF. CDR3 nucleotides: TGTGCCAGCAGTTACTCGGGGAGGAACGGGGGCTACACCTTC.

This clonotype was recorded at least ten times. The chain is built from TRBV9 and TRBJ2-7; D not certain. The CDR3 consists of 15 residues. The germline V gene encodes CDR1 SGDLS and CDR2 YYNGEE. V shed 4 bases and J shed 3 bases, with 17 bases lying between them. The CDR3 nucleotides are TGTGCCAGCAGCCAATCGCCCGGAACACACTACGAGCAGTACTTC. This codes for CASSQSPGTHYEQYF.

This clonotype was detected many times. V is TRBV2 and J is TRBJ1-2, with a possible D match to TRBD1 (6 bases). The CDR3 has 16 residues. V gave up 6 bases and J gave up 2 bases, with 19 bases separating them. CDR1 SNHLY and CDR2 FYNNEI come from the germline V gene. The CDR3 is CASRGSKTGLNYGYTF. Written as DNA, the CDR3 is TGTGCCAGCAGGGGATCTAAAACAGGGCTCAACTATGGCTACACCTTC.

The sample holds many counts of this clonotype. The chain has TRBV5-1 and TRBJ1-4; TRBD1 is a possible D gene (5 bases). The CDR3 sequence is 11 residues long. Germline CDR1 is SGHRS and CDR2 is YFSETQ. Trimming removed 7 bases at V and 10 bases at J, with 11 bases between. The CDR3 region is CASRGRGKLFF. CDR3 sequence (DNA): TGCGCCAGCCGGGGACGTGGAAAACTGTTTTTT.

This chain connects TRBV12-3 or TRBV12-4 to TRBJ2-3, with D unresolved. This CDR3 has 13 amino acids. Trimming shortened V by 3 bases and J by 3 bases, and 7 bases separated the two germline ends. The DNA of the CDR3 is TGTGCCAGCAGTTTTGAACAGACAGATACGCAGTATTTT. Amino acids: CASSFEQTDTQYF.

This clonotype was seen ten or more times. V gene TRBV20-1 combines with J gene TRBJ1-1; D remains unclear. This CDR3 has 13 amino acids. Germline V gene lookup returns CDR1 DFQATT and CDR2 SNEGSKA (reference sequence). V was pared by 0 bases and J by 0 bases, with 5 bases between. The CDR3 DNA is TGCAGTGCTAGAGACAGGCTGAACACTGAAGCTTTCTTT. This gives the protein CSARDRLNTEAFF.

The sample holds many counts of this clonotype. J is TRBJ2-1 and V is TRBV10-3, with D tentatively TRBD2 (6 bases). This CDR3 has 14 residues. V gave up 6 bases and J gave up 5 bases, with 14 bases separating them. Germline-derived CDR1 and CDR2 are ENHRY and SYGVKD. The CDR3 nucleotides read TGTGCCATCAGGGGGGGTAGGGGAAACAATGAGCAGTTCTTC. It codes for CAIRGGRGNNEQFF.

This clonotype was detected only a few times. The CDR3 DNA reads TGTGCCAGCGCCTACGGACAGAACTACGAGCAGTACTTC. It translates to CASAYGQNYEQYF. The chain combines TRBV27 with TRBJ2-7, with D possibly TRBD1 on 6 matching bases. Trimming pared 8 bases from V and 3 bases from J, leaving 14 bases between. From germline, CDR1 is MNHEY and CDR2 SMNVEV (reference sequence). The CDR3 loop spans 13 amino acids.

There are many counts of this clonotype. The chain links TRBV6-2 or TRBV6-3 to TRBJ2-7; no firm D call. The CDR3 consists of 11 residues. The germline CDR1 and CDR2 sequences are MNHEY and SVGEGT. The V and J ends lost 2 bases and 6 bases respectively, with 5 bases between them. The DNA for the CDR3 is TGTGCCAGCAGTTACGTGCGCGAGCAGTACTTC. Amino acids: CASSYVREQYF.

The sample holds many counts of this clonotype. CDR3 loop: CASSLGLAGGLPLGTDTQYF. CDR3 coding DNA: TGTGCCAGCAGCTTGGGTCTAGCGGGGGGGCTTCCCCTTGGCACAGATACGCAGTATTTT. This chain connects TRBV5-5 to TRBJ2-3, with TRBD2 matching over 12 bases. V shed 0 bases and J 1 base; nucleotides not matched to a gene: 12. The CDR3 sequence is 20 residues long. In germline, CDR1 is SGHKS, CDR2 YYEKEE (reference sequence). Supplemented by reference TRBV5-5 and TRBJ2-3, the full variable domain reads DAGVTQSPTHLIKTRGQQVTLRCSPISGHKSVSWYQQVLGQGPQFIFQYYEKEERGRGNFPDRFSARQFPNYSSELNVNALLLGDSALYLCASSLGLAGGLPLGTDTQYFGPGTRLTVL.

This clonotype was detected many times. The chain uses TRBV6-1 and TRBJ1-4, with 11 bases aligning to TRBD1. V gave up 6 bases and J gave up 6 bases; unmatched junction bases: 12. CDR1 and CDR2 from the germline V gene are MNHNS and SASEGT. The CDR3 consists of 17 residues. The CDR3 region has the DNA TGTGCCAGCAGGCCGGGACAGGGGGAATTCTCAGATGAAAAACTGTTTTTT. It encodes CASRPGQGEFSDEKLFF.

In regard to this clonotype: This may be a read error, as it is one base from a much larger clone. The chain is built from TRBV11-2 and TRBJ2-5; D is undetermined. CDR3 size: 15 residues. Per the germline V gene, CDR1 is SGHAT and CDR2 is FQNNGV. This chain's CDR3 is CAGSFGRMGQETQYF. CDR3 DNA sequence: TGTGCCGGCAGCTTTGGCCGAATGGGGCAAGAGACCCAGTACTTC.

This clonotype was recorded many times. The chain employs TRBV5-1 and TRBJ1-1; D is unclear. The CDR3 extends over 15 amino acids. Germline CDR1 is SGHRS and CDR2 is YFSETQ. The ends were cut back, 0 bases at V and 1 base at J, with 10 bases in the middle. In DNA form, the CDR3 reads TGCGCCAGCAGCTTGGGAGTGACGTCGAACACTGAAGCTTTCTTT. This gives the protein CASSLGVTSNTEAFF.

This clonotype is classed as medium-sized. Here the CDR3 DNA reads TGTGCCAGCAGTTTACCTGGGACAGGGTCTAATCAGCCCCAGCATTTT. Translated: CASSLPGTGSNQPQHF. The chain combines TRBV28 with TRBJ1-5; TRBD1 matches 9 bases. CDR1 is MDHEN, CDR2 SYDVKM, per germline. This CDR3 spans 16 amino acids. After removal of 2 bases from V and 4 bases from J, the junction contained 6 bases not matched to a gene.

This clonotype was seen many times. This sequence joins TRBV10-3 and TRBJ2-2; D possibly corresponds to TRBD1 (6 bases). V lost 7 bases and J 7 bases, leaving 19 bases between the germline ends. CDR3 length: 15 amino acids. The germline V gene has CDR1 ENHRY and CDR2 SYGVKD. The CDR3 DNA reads TGTGCCATCAATCCCGGGGACACCCTCGGCGGGGAGCTGTTTTTT. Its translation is CAINPGDTLGGELFF.

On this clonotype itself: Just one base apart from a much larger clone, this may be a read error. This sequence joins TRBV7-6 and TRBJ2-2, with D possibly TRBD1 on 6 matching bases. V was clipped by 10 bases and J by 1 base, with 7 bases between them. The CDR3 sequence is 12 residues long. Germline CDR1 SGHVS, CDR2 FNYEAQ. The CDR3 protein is CANRENTGELFF. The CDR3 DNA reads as TGTGCCAACAGGGAGAACACCGGGGAGCTGTTTTTT. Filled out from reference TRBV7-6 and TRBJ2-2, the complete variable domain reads GAGVSQSPRYKVTKRGQDVALRCDPISGHVSLYWYRQALGQGPEFLTYFNYEAQQDKSGLPNDRFSAERPEGSISTLTIQRTEQRDSAMYRCANRENTGELFFGEGSRLTVL.

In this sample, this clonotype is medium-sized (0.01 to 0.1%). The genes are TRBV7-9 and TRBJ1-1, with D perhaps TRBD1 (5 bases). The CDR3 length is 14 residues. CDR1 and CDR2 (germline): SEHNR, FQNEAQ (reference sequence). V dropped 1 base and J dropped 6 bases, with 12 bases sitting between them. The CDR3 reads CASSLVAGRPEAFF. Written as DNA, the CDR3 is TGTGCCAGCAGCTTAGTGGCGGGGCGCCCTGAAGCTTTCTTT.